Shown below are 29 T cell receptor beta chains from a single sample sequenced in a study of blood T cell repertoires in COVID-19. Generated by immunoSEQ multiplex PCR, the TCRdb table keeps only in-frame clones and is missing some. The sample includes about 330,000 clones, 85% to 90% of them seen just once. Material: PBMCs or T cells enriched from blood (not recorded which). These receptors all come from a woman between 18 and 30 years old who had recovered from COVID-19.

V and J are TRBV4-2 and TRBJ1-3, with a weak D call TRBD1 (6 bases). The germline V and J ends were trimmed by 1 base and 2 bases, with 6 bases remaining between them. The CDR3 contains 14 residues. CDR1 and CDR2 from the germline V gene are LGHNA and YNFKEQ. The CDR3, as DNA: TGTGCCAGCAGCCAAGGGACAGCTGGAAACACCATATATTTT. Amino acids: CASSQGTAGNTIYF.

DNA of the CDR3: TGCGCCAGCAGCTTAGGGGTTAGGGCCCGACAGGGAGAGACGGTACATGGGCCCTACGAGCAGTACTTC. Translation: CASSLGVRARQGETVHGPYEQYF. This rearrangement joins TRBV5-1 to TRBJ2-7; TRBD1 agrees at 7 bases. CDR1 is SGHRS, CDR2 YFSETQ, per germline. CDR3 length equals 23 residues. J lost 2 bases, V lost 2 bases, and 31 bases had no gene match. The full variable domain, its missing parts supplied by reference TRBV5-1 and TRBJ2-7, is KAGVTQTPRYLIKTRGQQVTLSCSPISGHRSVSWYQQTPGQGLQFLFEYFSETQRNKGNFPGRFSGRQFSNSRSEMNVSTLELGDSALYLCASSLGVRARQGETVHGPYEQYFGPGTRLTVT.

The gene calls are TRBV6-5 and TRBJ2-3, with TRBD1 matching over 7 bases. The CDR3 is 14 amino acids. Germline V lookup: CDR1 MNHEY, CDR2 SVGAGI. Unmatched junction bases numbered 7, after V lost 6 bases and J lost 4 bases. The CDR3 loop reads CASSEGAAADTQYF. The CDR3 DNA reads TGTGCCAGCAGCGAGGGGGCAGCGGCAGATACGCAGTATTTT.

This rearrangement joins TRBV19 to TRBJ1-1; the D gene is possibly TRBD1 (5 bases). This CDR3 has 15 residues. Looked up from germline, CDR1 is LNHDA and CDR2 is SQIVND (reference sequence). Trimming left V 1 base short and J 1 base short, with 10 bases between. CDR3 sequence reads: CASSIVRTPNTEAFF. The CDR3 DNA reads TGTGCCAGTAGTATAGTAAGGACACCGAACACTGAAGCTTTCTTT.

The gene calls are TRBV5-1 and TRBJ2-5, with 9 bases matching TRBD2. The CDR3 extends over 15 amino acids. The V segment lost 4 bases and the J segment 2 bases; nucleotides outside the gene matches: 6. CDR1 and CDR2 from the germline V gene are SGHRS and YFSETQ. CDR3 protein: CASSLGTSRQETQYF. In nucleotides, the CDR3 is TGCGCCAGCAGCCTCGGGACTAGCAGACAAGAGACCCAGTACTTC.

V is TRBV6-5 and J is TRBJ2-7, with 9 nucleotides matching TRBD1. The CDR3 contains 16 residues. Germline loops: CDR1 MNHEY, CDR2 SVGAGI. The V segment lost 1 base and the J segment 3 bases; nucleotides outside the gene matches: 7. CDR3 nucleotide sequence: TGTGCCAGCAGTTACTACCTGACAGGGGGAGACTACGAGCAGTACTTC. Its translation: CASSYYLTGGDYEQYF.

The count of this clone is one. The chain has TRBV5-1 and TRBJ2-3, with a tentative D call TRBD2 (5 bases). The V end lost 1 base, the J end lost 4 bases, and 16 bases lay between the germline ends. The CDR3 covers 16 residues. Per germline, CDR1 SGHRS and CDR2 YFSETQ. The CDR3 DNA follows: TGCGCCAGCAGCTTGTGGGAGCAGAGGGTTCCAGATACGCAGTATTTT. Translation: CASSLWEQRVPDTQYF.

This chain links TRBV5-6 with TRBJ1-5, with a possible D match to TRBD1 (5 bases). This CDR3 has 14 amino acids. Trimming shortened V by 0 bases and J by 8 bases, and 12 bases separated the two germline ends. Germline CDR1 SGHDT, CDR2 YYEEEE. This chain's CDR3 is CASSLGAGDEPQHF. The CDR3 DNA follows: TGTGCCAGCAGCTTGGGGGCGGGGGATGAGCCCCAGCATTTT.

CDR3 residues: CASRNRVEGSPLHF. CDR3 nucleotides: TGTGCCAGCAGGAACAGGGTGGAAGGTTCACCCCTCCACTTT. The chain joins TRBV9 to TRBJ1-6; D is possibly TRBD1 (6 bases). The CDR3 is 14 residues long. V dropped 5 bases and J dropped 9 bases, with 15 bases sitting between them. CDR1 and CDR2 (germline): SGDLS, YYNGEE.

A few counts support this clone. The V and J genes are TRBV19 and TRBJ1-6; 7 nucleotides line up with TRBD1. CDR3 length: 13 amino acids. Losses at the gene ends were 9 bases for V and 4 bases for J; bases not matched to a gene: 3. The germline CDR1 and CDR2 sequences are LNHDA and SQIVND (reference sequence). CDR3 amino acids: CASRDSYNSPLHF. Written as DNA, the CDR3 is TGTGCCAGCAGGGACAGTTATAATTCACCCCTCCACTTT. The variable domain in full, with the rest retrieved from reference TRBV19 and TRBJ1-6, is DGGITQSPKYLFRKEGQNVTLSCEQNLNHDAMYWYRQDPGQGLRLIYYSQIVNDFQKGDIAEGYSVSREKKESFPLTVTSAQKNPTAFYLCASRDSYNSPLHFGNGTRLTVT.

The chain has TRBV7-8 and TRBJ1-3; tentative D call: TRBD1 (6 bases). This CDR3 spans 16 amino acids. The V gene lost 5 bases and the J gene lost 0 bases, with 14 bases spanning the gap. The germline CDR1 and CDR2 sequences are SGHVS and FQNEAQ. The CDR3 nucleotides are TGTGCCAGCAGCCAAGGACAGTTACACTCTGGAAACACCATATATTTT. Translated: CASSQGQLHSGNTIYF.

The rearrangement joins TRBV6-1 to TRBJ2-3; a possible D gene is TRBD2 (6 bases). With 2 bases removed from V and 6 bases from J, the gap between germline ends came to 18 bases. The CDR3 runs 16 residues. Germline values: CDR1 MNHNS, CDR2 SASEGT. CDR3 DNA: TGTGCCAGCAGTGAAAATTTGGGCAGGGCGGGGGATACGCAGTATTTT. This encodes CASSENLGRAGDTQYF.

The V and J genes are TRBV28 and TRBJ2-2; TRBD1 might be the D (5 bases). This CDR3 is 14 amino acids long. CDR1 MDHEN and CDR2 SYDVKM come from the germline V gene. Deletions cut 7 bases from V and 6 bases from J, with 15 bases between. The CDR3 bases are TGTGCCAGCATCTCACATCAGGGATCCGGGGAGCTGTTTTTT. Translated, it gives CASISHQGSGELFF.

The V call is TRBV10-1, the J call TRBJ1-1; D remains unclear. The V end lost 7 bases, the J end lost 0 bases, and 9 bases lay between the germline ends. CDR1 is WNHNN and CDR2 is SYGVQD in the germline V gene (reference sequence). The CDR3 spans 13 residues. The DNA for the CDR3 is TGCGCCAGCAAGGGAGACATGAACACTGAAGCTTTCTTT. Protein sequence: CASKGDMNTEAFF.

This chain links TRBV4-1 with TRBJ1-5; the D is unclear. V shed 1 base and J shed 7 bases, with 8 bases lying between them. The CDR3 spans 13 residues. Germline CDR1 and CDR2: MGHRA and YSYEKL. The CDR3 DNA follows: TGCGCCAGCAGCCAAGTGGGAGCGCAGCCCCAGCATTTT. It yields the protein CASSQVGAQPQHF.

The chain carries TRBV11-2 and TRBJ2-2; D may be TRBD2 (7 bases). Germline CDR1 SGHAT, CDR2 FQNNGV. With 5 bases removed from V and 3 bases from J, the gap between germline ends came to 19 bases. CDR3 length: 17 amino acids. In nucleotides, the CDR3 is TGTGCCAGCAGCCTTATAAGGGGGGGGCGTGACACCGGGGAGCTGTTTTTT. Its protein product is CASSLIRGGRDTGELFF.

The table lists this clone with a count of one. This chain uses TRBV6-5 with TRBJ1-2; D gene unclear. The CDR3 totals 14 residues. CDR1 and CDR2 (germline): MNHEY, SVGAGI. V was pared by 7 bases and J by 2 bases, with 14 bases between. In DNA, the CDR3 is TGTGCCAGCACCAAAAATCGGGTCAACTATGGCTACACCTTC. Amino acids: CASTKNRVNYGYTF.

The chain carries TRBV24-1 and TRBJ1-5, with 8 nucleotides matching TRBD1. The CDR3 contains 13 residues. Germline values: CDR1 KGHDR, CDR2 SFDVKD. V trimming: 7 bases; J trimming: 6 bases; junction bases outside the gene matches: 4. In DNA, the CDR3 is TGTGCCACCAGCCCCGGACAGGGTCAGCCCCAGCATTTT. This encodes CATSPGQGQPQHF.

DNA for the CDR3: TGTGCCAGCAGAAAACCGGGACAGTCAATGTACGAGCAGTACTTC. Translation: CASRKPGQSMYEQYF. J is TRBJ2-7 and V is TRBV11-2, with 7 bases identical to TRBD1. The CDR3 is made up of 15 amino acids. The V gene end was trimmed by 6 bases and the J gene end by 4 bases; junction bases not matched to a gene: 12. The V gene's germline CDR1 is SGHAT and CDR2 FQNNGV.

In DNA form, the CDR3 reads TGTGCCAGCAGCCTCGGGACAGAGCCCCTATATGGCTACACCTTC. Translated: CASSLGTEPLYGYTF. The V gene is TRBV7-2, the J gene TRBJ1-2; 7 nucleotides align to TRBD1. Trimming removed 5 bases from V and 5 bases from J; junction bases left unmatched: 11. Germline-derived CDR1 and CDR2 are SGHTA and FQGNSA. The CDR3 spans 15 residues.

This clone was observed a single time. CDR3 region: CASSIPRDRVRGYTF. CDR3 coding DNA: TGTGCCAGTAGTATACCCCGGGACAGGGTAAGAGGCTACACCTTC. This chain links TRBV19 with TRBJ1-2; 9 bases are a match to TRBD1. Germline CDR1 and CDR2: LNHDA and SQIVND (reference sequence). This CDR3 has 15 amino acids. After removal of 2 bases from V and 8 bases from J, the junction contained 9 bases not matched to a gene.

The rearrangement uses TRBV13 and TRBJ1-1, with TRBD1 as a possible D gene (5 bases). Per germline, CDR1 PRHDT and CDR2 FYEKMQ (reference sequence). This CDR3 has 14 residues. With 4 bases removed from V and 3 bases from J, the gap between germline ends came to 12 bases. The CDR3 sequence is CASSSRGGDTEAFF. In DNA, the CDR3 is TGTGCCAGCAGCTCTCGAGGAGGGGACACTGAAGCTTTCTTT.

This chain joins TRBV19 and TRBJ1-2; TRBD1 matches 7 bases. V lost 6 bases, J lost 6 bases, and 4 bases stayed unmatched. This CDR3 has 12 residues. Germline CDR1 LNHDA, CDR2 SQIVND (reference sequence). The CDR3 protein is CASSDRDNGYTF. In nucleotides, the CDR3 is TGTGCCAGTAGCGACAGGGACAATGGCTACACCTTC.

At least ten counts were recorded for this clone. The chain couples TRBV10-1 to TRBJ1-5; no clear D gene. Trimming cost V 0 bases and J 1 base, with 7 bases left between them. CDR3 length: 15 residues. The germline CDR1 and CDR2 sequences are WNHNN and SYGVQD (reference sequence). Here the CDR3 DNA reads TGCGCCAGCAGTGAGTCGACGGGGAGCAATCAGCCCCAGCATTTT. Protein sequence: CASSESTGSNQPQHF.

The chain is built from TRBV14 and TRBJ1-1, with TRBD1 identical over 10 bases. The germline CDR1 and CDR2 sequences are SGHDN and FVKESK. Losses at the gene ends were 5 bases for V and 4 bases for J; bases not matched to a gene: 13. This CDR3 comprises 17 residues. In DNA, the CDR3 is TGTGCCAGCAGCTCCGGCCGGGACAGGGGTTTGGGCACTGAAGCTTTCTTT. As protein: CASSSGRDRGLGTEAFF.

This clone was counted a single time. CDR3 in DNA: TGTGCCAGCAGCTTTAACTACGAGCAGTACTTC. Translating gives CASSFNYEQYF. J is TRBJ2-7 and V is TRBV5-6; D unresolved. V was pared by 2 bases and J by 3 bases, with 3 bases between. Germline CDR1 and CDR2: SGHDT and YYEEEE. The CDR3 loop spans 11 amino acids.

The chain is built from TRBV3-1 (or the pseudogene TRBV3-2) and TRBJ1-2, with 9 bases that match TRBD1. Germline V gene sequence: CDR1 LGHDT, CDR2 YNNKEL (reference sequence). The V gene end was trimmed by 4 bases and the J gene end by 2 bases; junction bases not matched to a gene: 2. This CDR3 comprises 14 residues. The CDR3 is CASSPGTGNYGYTF. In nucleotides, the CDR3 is TGTGCCAGCAGCCCCGGGACAGGGAACTATGGCTACACCTTC.

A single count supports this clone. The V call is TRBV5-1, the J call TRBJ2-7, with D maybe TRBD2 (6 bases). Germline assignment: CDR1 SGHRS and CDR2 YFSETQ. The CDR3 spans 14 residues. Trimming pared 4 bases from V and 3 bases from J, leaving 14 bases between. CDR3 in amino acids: CASSQRRGGYEQYF. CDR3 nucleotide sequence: TGCGCCAGCAGCCAAAGGAGGGGTGGCTACGAGCAGTACTTC.

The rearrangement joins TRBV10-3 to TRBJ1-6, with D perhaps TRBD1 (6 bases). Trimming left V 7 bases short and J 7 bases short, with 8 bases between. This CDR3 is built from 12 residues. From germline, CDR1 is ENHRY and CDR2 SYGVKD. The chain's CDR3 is CAINTGNSPLHF. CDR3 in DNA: TGTGCCATCAATACAGGGAATTCACCCCTCCACTTT.